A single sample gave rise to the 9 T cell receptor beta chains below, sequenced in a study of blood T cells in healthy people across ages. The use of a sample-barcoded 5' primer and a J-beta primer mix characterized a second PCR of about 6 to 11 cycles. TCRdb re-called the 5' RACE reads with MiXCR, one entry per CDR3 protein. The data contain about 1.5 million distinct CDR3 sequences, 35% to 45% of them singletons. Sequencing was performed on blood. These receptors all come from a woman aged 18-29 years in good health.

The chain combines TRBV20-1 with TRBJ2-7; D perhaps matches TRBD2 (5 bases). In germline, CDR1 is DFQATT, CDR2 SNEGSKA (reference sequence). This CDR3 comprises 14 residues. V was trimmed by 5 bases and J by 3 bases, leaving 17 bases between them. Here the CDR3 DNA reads TGCAGTGCTTCCAGGAGGCAGCGGAGCTACGAGCAGTACTTC. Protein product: CSASRRQRSYEQYF.

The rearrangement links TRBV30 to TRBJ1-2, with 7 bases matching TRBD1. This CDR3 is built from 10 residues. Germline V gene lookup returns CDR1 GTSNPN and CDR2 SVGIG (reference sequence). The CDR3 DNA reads TGTGTCGGGACAGCCTATGGCTACACCTTC. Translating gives CVGTAYGYTF.

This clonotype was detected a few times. For the CDR3, the DNA is TGTGCCAGCAGCCCTAGGCAGCCCCAGCATTTT. Translation gives CASSPRQPQHF. This rearrangement joins TRBV5-7 to TRBJ1-5; no definite D call. TRBV5-7 is an open reading frame whose function is uncertain. V dropped 4 bases and J dropped 7 bases, with 6 bases sitting between them. The CDR3 is made up of 11 amino acids.

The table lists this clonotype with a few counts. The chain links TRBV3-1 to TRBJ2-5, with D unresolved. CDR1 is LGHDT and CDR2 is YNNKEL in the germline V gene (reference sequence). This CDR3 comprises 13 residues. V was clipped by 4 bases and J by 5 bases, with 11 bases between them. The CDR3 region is CASSPRSPETQYF. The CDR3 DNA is TGTGCCAGCAGCCCGCGAAGTCCGGAGACCCAGTACTTC.

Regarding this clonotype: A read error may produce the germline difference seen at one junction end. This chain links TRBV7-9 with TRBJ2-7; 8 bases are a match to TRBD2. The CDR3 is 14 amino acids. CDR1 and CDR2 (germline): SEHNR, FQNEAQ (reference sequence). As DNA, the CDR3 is TGTGCCAGCAGTTACACTAGCGGAACCTACGGGCAGTACTTC. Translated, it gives CASSYTSGTYGQYF.

The CDR3 spells CASSGWDRAYEQYF. The CDR3 DNA is TGTGCCAGCAGTGGGTGGGACAGGGCCTACGAGCAGTACTTC. The V and J genes are TRBV28 and TRBJ2-7, with 9 positions matching TRBD1. Germline assignment: CDR1 MDHEN and CDR2 SYDVKM. V lost 5 bases, J lost 2 bases, and 4 bases stayed unmatched. This CDR3 region has 14 residues.

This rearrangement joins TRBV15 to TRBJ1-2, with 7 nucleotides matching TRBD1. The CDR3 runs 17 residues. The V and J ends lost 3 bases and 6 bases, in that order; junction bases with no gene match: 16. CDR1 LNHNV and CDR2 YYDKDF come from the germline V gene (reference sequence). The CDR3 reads CATSRITGDRLWHGYTF. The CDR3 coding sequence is TGTGCCACCAGCAGGATCACAGGGGACCGCCTGTGGCATGGCTACACCTTC.

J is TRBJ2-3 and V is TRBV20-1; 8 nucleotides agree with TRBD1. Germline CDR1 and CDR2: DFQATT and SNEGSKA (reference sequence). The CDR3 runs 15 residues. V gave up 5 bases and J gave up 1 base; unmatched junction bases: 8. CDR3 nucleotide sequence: TGCAGTGCTGCCTACAGGGGGTCGCGCACAGATACGCAGTATTTT. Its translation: CSAAYRGSRTDTQYF.

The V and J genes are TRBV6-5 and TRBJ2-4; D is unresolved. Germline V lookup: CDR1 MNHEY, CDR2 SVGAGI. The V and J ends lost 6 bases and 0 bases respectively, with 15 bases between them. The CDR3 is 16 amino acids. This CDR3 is CASSRTHPLAKNIQYF. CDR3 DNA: TGTGCCAGCAGCAGAACCCACCCGCTAGCCAAAAACATTCAGTACTTC.